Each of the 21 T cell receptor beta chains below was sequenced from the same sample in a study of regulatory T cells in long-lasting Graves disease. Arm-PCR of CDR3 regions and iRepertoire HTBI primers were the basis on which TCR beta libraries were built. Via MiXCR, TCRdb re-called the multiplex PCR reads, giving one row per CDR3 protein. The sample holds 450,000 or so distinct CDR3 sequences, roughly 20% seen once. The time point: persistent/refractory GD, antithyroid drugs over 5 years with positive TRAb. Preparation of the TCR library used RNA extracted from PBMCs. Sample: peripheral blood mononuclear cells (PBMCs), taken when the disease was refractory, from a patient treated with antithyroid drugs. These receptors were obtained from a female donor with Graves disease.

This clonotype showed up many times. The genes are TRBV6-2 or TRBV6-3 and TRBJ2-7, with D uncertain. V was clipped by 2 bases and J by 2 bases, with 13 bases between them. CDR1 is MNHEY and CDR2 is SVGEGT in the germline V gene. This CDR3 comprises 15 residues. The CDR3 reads CASSYRVQTTYEQYF. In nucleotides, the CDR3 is TGTGCCAGCAGTTACAGGGTCCAAACTACCTACGAGCAGTACTTC.

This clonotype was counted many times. CDR3 region: CASSSSGGSETQYF. CDR3 sequence (DNA): TGTGCCAGCAGTTCCTCGGGGGGGAGCGAGACCCAGTACTTC. The chain recombines TRBV27 with TRBJ2-5; 8 bases line up with TRBD2. CDR3 length: 14 amino acids. CDR1 MNHEY and CDR2 SMNVEV come from the germline V gene (reference sequence). Trimming took 4 bases from V and 5 from J; bases not matched to a gene: 6.

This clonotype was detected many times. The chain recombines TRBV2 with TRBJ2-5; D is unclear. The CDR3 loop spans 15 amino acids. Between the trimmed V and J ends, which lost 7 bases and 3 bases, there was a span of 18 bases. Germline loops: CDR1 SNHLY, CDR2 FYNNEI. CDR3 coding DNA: TGTGCCAGCATGACCCTGGGCAGTCCTAAAGAGACCCAGTACTTC. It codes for CASMTLGSPKETQYF.

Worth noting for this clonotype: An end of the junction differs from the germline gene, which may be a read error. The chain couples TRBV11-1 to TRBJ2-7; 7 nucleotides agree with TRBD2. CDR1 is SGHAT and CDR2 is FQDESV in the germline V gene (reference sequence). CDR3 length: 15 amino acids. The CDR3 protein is CASSSSSGLRGEADF. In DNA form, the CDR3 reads TGTGCCAGCAGCTCCTCTAGCGGCCTGAGAGGAGAGGCAGACTTC.

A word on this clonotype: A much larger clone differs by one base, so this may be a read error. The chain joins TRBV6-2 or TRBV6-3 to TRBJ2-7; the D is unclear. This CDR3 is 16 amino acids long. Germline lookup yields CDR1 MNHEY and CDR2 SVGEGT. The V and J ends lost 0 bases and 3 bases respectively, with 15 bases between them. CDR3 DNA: TGTGCCAGCAGTTACTCGATGGCGGTAGTGGGCTACGAGCAGTACTTC. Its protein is CASSYSMAVVGYEQYF.

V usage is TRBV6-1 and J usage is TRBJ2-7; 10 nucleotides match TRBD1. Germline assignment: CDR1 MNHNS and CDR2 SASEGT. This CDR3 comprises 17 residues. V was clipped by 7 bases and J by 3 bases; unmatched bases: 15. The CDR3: CASNVGPGTGVFYEQYF. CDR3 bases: TGTGCCAGCAACGTCGGTCCAGGGACAGGGGTTTTCTACGAGCAGTACTTC.

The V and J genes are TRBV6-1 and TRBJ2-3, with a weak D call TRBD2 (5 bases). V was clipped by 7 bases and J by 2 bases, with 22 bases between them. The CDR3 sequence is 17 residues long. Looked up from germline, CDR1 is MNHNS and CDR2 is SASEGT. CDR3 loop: CASTTRLTVVNTDTQYF. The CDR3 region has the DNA TGTGCCAGCACCACCCGACTAACCGTCGTGAACACAGATACGCAGTATTTT.

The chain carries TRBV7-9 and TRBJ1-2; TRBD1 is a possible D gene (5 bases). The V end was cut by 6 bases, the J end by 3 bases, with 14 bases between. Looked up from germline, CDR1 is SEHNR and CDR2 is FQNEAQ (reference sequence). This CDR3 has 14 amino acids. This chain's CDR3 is CASSSGAGYYGYTF. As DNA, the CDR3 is TGTGCCAGCAGTTCCGGGGCCGGGTACTATGGCTACACCTTC.

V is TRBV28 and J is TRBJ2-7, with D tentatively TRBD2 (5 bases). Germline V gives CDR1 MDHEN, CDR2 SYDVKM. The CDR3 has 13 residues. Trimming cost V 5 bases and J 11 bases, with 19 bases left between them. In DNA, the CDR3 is TGTGCCAGCAGTCCATCCTCCATGCTAGCCAAGTACTTC. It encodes CASSPSSMLAKYF.

The CDR3 nucleotides are TGTGCCACCAGATTGGGTGGAGGGCACACCGGGGAGCTGTTTTTT. Its protein product is CATRLGGGHTGELFF. The V gene is TRBV24-1, the J gene TRBJ2-2; D is possibly TRBD2 (6 bases). CDR1 and CDR2 from the germline V gene are KGHDR and SFDVKD. The V end was cut by 7 bases, the J end by 3 bases, with 14 bases between. The length of the CDR3 is 15 residues.

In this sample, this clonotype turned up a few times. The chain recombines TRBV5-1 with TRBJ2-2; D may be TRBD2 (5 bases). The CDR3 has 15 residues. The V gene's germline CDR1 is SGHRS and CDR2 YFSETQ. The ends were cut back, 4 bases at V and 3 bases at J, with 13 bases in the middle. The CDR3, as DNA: TGCGCCAGCAGCCCCGACGGAGGCGACACCGGGGAGCTGTTTTTT. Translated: CASSPDGGDTGELFF.

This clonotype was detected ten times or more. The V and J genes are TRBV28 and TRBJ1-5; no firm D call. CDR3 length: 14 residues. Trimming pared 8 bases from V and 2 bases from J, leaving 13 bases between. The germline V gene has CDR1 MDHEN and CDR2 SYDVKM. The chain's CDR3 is CASWGDTGNQPQHF. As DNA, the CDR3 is TGTGCCAGCTGGGGAGACACGGGCAATCAGCCCCAGCATTTT.

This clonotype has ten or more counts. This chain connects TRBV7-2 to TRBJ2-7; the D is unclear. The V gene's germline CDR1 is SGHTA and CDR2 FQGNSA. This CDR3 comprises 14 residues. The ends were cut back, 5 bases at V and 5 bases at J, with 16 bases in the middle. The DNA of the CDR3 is TGTGCCAGCAGCAGACAAACCGGCGCCCACGAGCAGTACTTC. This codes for CASSRQTGAHEQYF.

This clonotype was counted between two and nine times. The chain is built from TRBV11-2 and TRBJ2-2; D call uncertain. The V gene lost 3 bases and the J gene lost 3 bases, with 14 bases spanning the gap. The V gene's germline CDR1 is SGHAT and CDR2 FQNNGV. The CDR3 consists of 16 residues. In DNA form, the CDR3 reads TGTGCCAGCAGCTTCCGAATCCGCCGGGACACCGGGGAGCTGTTTTTT. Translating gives CASSFRIRRDTGELFF. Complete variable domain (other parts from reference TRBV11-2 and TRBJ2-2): EAGVAQSPRYKIIEKRQSVAFWCNPISGHATLYWYQQILGQGPKLLIQFQNNGVVDDSQLPKDRFSAERLKGVDSTLKIQPAKLEDSAVYLCASSFRIRRDTGELFFGEGSRLTVL.

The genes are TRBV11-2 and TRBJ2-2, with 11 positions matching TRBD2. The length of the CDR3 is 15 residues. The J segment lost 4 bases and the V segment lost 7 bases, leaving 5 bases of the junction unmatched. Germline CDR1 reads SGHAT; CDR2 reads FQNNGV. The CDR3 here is CASTKTSGTTGELFF. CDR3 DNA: TGTGCCAGCACCAAGACTAGCGGGACCACCGGGGAGCTGTTTTTT. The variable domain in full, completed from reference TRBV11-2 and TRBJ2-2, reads EAGVAQSPRYKIIEKRQSVAFWCNPISGHATLYWYQQILGQGPKLLIQFQNNGVVDDSQLPKDRFSAERLKGVDSTLKIQPAKLEDSAVYLCASTKTSGTTGELFFGEGSRLTVL.

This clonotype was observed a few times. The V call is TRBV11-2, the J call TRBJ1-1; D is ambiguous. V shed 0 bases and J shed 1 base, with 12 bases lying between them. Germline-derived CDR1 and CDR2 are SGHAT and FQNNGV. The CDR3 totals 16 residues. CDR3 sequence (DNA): TGTGCCAGCAGCTTAGAGTTATCTGTGCGGAACACTGAAGCTTTCTTT. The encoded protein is CASSLELSVRNTEAFF.

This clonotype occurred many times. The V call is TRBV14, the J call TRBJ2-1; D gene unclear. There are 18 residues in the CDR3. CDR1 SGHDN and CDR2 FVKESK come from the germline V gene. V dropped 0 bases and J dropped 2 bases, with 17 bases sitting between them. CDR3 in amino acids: CASSQELRLALPYNEQFF. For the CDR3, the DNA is TGTGCCAGCAGCCAAGAACTTAGATTAGCACTTCCCTACAATGAGCAGTTCTTC.

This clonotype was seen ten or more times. In nucleotides, the CDR3 is TGTGCCAGCAGTTACTCTAAAGGGGAAGCTTTCTTT. Protein: CASSYSKGEAFF. The chain recombines TRBV6-5 with TRBJ1-1, with unresolved D. This CDR3 has 12 amino acids. Per the germline V gene, CDR1 is MNHEY and CDR2 is SVGAGI. Trimming took off 0 bases at V and 8 bases at J, with 7 bases between the two ends.

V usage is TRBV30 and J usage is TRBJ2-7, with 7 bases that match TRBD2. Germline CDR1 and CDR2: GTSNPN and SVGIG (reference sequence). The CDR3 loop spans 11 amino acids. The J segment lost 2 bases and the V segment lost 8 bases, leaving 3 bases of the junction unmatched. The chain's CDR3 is CAGGRPYEQYF. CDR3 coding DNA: TGTGCCGGCGGGAGACCCTACGAGCAGTACTTC.

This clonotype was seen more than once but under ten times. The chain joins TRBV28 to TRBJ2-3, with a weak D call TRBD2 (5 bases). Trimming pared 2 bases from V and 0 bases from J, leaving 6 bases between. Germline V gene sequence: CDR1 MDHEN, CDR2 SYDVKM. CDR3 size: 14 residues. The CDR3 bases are TGTGCCAGCAGTTTAGGCGGGAGCACAGATACGCAGTATTTT. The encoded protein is CASSLGGSTDTQYF.

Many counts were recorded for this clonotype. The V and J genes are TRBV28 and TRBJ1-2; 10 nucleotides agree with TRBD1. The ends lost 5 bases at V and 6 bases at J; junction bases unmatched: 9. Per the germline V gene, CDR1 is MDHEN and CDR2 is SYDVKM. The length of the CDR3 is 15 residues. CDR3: CASSHRGQGNNGYTF. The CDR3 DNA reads TGTGCCAGCAGTCACCGGGGACAGGGGAACAATGGCTACACCTTC.